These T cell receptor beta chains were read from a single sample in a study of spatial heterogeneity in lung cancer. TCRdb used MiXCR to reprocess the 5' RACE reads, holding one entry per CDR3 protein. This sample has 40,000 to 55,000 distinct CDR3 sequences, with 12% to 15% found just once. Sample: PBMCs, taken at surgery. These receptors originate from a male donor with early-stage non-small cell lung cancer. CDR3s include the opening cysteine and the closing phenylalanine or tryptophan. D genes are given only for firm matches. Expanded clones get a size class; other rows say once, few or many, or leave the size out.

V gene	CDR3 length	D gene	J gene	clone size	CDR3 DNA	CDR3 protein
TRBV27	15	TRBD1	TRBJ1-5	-	TGTGCCAGCAGTTTATTAGGACAGGGCTATCAGCCCCAGCATTTT	CASSLLGQGYQPQHF
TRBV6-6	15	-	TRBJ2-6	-	TGTGCCAGCAGAGATAATAGGTGGGGGGCCAACGTCCTGACTTTC	CASRDNRWGANVLTF
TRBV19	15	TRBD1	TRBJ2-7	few	TGTGCCAGTAGTTTAACCGGGACAGCTGAATACGAGCAGTACTTC	CASSLTGTAEYEQYF
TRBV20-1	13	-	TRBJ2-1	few	TGCAGTGCTAGTGTTGACTCGTACAATGAGCAGTTCTTC	CSASVDSYNEQFF
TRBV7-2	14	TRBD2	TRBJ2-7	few	TGTGCCAGCAGCTTAGGGACTAGTCGATACGAGCAGTACTTC	CASSLGTSRYEQYF
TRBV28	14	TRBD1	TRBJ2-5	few	TGTGCCAGCAGTTTTACAGGGGCTCAAGAGACCCAGTACTTC	CASSFTGAQETQYF
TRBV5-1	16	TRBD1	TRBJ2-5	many	TGCGCCAGCAGCTTGCTTCCCGGGACAGGACAAGAGACCCAGTACTTC	CASSLLPGTGQETQYF
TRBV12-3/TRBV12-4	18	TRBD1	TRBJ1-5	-	TGTGCCAGCAGTTCAGGACAGGGGGCTAAGTTCGACAATCAGCCCCAGCATTTT	CASSSGQGAKFDNQPQHF
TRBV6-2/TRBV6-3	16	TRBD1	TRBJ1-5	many	TGTGCCAGCAGCTCACCGGGACAGGGTATCAATCAGCCCCAGCATTTT	CASSSPGQGINQPQHF
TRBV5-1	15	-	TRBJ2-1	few	TGCGCCAGCAGCTTGGAGGCAGGAACCTACAATGAGCAGTTCTTC	CASSLEAGTYNEQFF
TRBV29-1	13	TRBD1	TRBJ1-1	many	TGCAGCATACCGACAGGGTGGGACACTGAAGCTTTCTTT	CSIPTGWDTEAFF
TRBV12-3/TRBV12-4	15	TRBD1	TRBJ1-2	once	TGTGCCAGCAGTTACACGGACAGGAGACTCTATGGCTACACCTTC	CASSYTDRRLYGYTF